These 20 T cell receptor beta chains were sequenced from one sample in a study of blood T cell repertoires in COVID-19. Using immunoSEQ multiplex PCR, the repertoire was profiled, and TCRdb retains in-frame clones only, with some absent. This sample has 95,000 to 120,000 clones; roughly 84% occur once, and the top ten carry approximately 8.1%. Sequenced input: peripheral blood. These TCRs come from a woman aged 40 to 50 with acute or convalescent COVID-19.

The CDR3 DNA follows: TGTGCCACCAGCAGAGGTGGGGGGGACACGAGAAACACCATATATTTT. Its translation is CATSRGGGDTRNTIYF. The chain is built from TRBV15 and TRBJ1-3, with D possibly TRBD1 on 6 matching bases. Deletions cut 1 base from V and 5 bases from J, with 15 bases between. This CDR3 is built from 16 residues. Germline lookup yields CDR1 LNHNV and CDR2 YYDKDF (reference sequence).

The chain links TRBV6-1 to TRBJ1-5; D remains ambiguous. V was cut by 3 bases and J by 4 bases, with 10 bases left in between. The CDR3 has 14 residues. CDR1 and CDR2 from the germline V gene are MNHNS and SASEGT. The CDR3 nucleotides are TGTGCCAGCAGTGACGTTTCCAGGAATCAGCCCCAGCATTTT. This encodes CASSDVSRNQPQHF.

A note on this clone: In the same sample, other DNA sequences code for this CDR3. The V gene is TRBV5-6, the J gene TRBJ1-2; 10 nucleotides agree with TRBD1. Losses at the gene ends were 4 bases for V and 4 bases for J; bases not matched to a gene: 4. From germline, CDR1 is SGHDT and CDR2 YYEEEE. The CDR3 covers 14 residues. The DNA for the CDR3 is TGTGCCAGCAGCCCGGGACAGGGGAGCTATGGCTACACCTTC. Translated, it gives CASSPGQGSYGYTF.

V and J are TRBV7-3 and TRBJ2-1, with TRBD2 matching over 7 bases. Per the germline V gene, CDR1 is SGHTA and CDR2 is FQGTGA. This CDR3 spans 13 amino acids. After removal of 4 bases from V and 14 bases from J, the junction contained 11 bases not matched to a gene. The CDR3 sequence: CASSSGTNSKEFF. The CDR3 coding sequence is TGTGCCAGCAGCTCCGGGACTAACTCCAAAGAGTTCTTC.

V is TRBV12-3 or TRBV12-4 and J is TRBJ2-1; 10 bases match TRBD1. Trimming removed 6 bases from V and 8 bases from J; junction bases left unmatched: 4. The length of the CDR3 is 13 residues. The CDR3: CASSRDRGYEQFF. As DNA, the CDR3 is TGTGCCAGCAGCAGGGACAGGGGATATGAGCAGTTCTTC.

The genes are TRBV7-9 and TRBJ1-2, with 10 bases identical to TRBD1. V was clipped by 5 bases and J by 2 bases; unmatched bases: 8. The V gene's germline CDR1 is SEHNR and CDR2 FQNEAQ (reference sequence). This CDR3 contains 16 residues. The CDR3 reads CASSGSTGGANYGYTF. CDR3 DNA: TGTGCCAGCAGCGGCTCGACAGGGGGCGCGAACTATGGCTACACCTTC.

This clone was seen a handful of times. CDR3 sequence reads: CASSEPIRYTGNSPLHF. The CDR3 nucleotides read TGTGCCAGCAGTGAACCTATTCGATACACAGGGAACTCACCCCTCCACTTT. The chain couples TRBV2 to TRBJ1-6, with TRBD1 as a possible D gene (6 bases). CDR3 length equals 17 residues. V was clipped by 2 bases and J by 10 bases, with 21 bases between them. In germline, CDR1 is SNHLY, CDR2 FYNNEI.

The chain links TRBV7-2 to TRBJ2-2, with 7 bases lining up with TRBD1. CDR1 SGHTA and CDR2 FQGNSA come from the germline V gene. The CDR3 totals 15 residues. Trimming cost V 3 bases and J 3 bases; bases outside gene matches: 4. CDR3 coding DNA: TGTGCCAGCAGCTTCAGGGACAGCCACACCGGGGAGCTGTTTTTT. Its translation is CASSFRDSHTGELFF.

V is TRBV11-2 and J is TRBJ2-3, with TRBD2 matching 10 bases. The CDR3 spans 15 residues. The trim removed 8 bases at V and 2 bases at J, leaving 7 bases unmatched. Per the germline V gene, CDR1 is SGHAT and CDR2 is FQNNGV. The CDR3 coding sequence is TGTGCCAGCCGCGGAGCGGGGGGGCCCACAGATACGCAGTATTTT. It encodes CASRGAGGPTDTQYF.

V usage is TRBV5-1 and J usage is TRBJ2-7, with D unclear. This CDR3 is built from 15 residues. Germline V gene sequence: CDR1 SGHRS, CDR2 YFSETQ. The V and J ends lost 2 bases and 0 bases respectively, with 12 bases between them. The CDR3: CASSFDSTSSYEQYF. The CDR3 DNA sequence: TGCGCCAGCAGCTTTGACTCGACGAGCTCCTACGAGCAGTACTTC. Filled out from reference TRBV5-1 and TRBJ2-7, the complete variable domain reads KAGVTQTPRYLIKTRGQQVTLSCSPISGHRSVSWYQQTPGQGLQFLFEYFSETQRNKGNFPGRFSGRQFSNSRSEMNVSTLELGDSALYLCASSFDSTSSYEQYFGPGTRLTVT.

The rearrangement joins TRBV6-5 to TRBJ2-1, with D tentatively TRBD1 (6 bases). Germline loops: CDR1 MNHEY, CDR2 SVGAGI. Trimming took off 0 bases at V and 5 bases at J, with 14 bases between the two ends. The CDR3 loop spans 16 amino acids. The CDR3 here is CASSYSIRTANNEQFF. The CDR3 DNA reads as TGTGCCAGCAGTTACTCTATTAGGACAGCTAACAATGAGCAGTTCTTC.

The gene calls are TRBV5-6 and TRBJ1-1; D is unclear. Germline assignment: CDR1 SGHDT and CDR2 YYEEEE. V shed 2 bases and J shed 6 bases, with 8 bases lying between them. CDR3 length: 12 amino acids. The CDR3 DNA sequence: TGTGCCAGCAGCTTTGATACGGCTGAAGCTTTCTTT. Amino acids: CASSFDTAEAFF. The variable domain in full, with the rest retrieved from reference TRBV5-6 and TRBJ1-1, is DAGVTQSPTHLIKTRGQQVTLRCSPKSGHDTVSWYQQALGQGPQFIFQYYEEEERQRGNFPDRFSGHQFPNYSSELNVNALLLGDSALYLCASSFDTAEAFFGQGTRLTVV.

This chain links TRBV19 with TRBJ2-2; 7 bases are a match to TRBD2. CDR1 is LNHDA, CDR2 SQIVND, per germline (reference sequence). This CDR3 is built from 14 residues. V shed 6 bases, J shed 7 bases, and the junction held 8 bases outside the gene matches. The CDR3 loop is CASSSSGASGELFF. The CDR3 bases are TGTGCCAGTAGCTCGAGCGGGGCGAGCGGGGAGCTGTTTTTT.

The V gene is TRBV5-1, the J gene TRBJ2-2; 7 bases align to TRBD1. Per germline, CDR1 SGHRS and CDR2 YFSETQ. This CDR3 is 17 amino acids long. J was trimmed by 6 bases and V by 4 bases; bases with no gene match: 15. CDR3 sequence: CASSKTYPGQFPGELFF. The CDR3 nucleotides read TGCGCCAGCAGCAAGACCTACCCGGGACAGTTCCCCGGGGAGCTGTTTTTT.

The rearrangement joins TRBV29-1 to TRBJ1-2, with 10 bases aligning to TRBD1. The CDR3 sequence is 13 residues long. V lost 6 bases to trimming and J lost 4 bases; unmatched junction nucleotides: 5. Germline V gene sequence: CDR1 SQVTM, CDR2 ANQGSEA. CDR3 sequence reads: CSVRTGGSYGYTF. In nucleotides, the CDR3 is TGCAGCGTGAGGACAGGGGGTTCCTATGGCTACACCTTC.

The chain has TRBV24-1 and TRBJ1-5; maybe TRBD1 (6 bases). The CDR3 spans 14 residues. V was shortened by 5 bases and J by 7 bases, with 14 bases between the two germline ends. The germline CDR1 and CDR2 sequences are KGHDR and SFDVKD. The CDR3, as DNA: TGTGCCACCAGTGTTTCCCCAGGGGCCCAGCCCCAGCATTTT. It is translated as CATSVSPGAQPQHF.

Concerning this clone: A read error may account for a junction end that differs from germline. The V and J genes are TRBV2 and TRBJ2-2; 9 nucleotides line up with TRBD2. The CDR3 contains 16 residues. The germline V gene has CDR1 SNHLY and CDR2 FYNNEI. The CDR3 spells CASSESRGGRTGELFF. The CDR3 nucleotides read TGCGCCAGCAGTGAATCGCGGGGGGGGCGGACCGGGGAGCTGTTTTTT.

V is TRBV5-1 and J is TRBJ1-5; 8 bases match TRBD1. CDR1 and CDR2 (germline): SGHRS, YFSETQ. The V segment lost 4 bases and the J segment 3 bases; nucleotides outside the gene matches: 6. The CDR3 contains 15 residues. Here the CDR3 reads CASSPGQGINQPQHF. CDR3 bases: TGCGCCAGCAGCCCTGGACAGGGCATCAATCAGCCCCAGCATTTT.

The V call is TRBV11-3, the J call TRBJ2-1; 8 bases map to TRBD2. The length of the CDR3 is 16 residues. V trimming: 2 bases; J trimming: 7 bases; junction bases outside the gene matches: 10. Germline loops: CDR1 SGHNT, CDR2 YENEEA. DNA of the CDR3: TGTGCCAGCAGCTTACGTCCGGGGGGGTCCCGGAATGAGCAGTTCTTC. Its translation: CASSLRPGGSRNEQFF. The whole variable domain, filled in from reference TRBV11-3 and TRBJ2-1, reads EAGVVQSPRYKIIEKKQPVAFWCNPISGHNTLYWYLQNLGQGPELLIRYENEEAVDDSQLPKDRFSAERLKGVDSTLKIQPAELGDSAVYLCASSLRPGGSRNEQFFGPGTRLTVL.

The chain combines TRBV29-1 with TRBJ2-1, with a possible D match to TRBD1 (5 bases). V lost 8 bases and J 5 bases, leaving 19 bases between the germline ends. Germline assignment: CDR1 SQVTM and CDR2 ANQGSEA. The CDR3 is 14 amino acids. The CDR3 nucleotides read TGCAGCCTCACGGAAGGCTTAGGGGACAATGAGCAGTTCTTC. Its protein product is CSLTEGLGDNEQFF.